This entry lists 7 T cell receptor beta chains sequenced from one sample in a study of cytomegalovirus exposure and HLA in healthy donors. Primers for the PCR totalled 60 Vbeta and 13 Jbeta. Here immunoSEQ multiplex PCR was the method, and the copy in TCRdb shows in-frame clones only, minus some. The table has 75,000 to 90,000 clones, around 70% seen once; the top ten hold roughly 11%. Sequenced sample: PBMCs. The receptors derive from a woman between 40 and 50 years old in good health and CMV-seropositive.

This clone was counted between two and nine times. The rearrangement uses TRBV5-1 and TRBJ2-1; 8 nucleotides agree with TRBD1. The CDR3 contains 15 residues. Trimming at V came to 2 bases and at J to 6 bases, leaving 7 bases not matched to a gene. The germline V gene encodes CDR1 SGHRS and CDR2 YFSETQ. CDR3 protein: CASSFTTGGINEQFF. For the CDR3, the DNA is TGCGCCAGCAGCTTTACTACAGGGGGTATCAATGAGCAGTTCTTC.

The chain has TRBV5-4 and TRBJ1-4, with unresolved D. CDR1 and CDR2 (germline): SGHNT, YYREEE (reference sequence). With 4 bases removed from V and 5 bases from J, the gap between germline ends came to 15 bases. CDR3 size: 15 residues. CDR3 region: CASSRPDGLNEKLFF. The CDR3 DNA reads as TGTGCCAGCAGCCGCCCGGACGGACTAAATGAAAAACTGTTTTTT. The full variable domain, completed using reference TRBV5-4 and TRBJ1-4, is ETGVTQSPTHLIKTRGQQVTLRCSSQSGHNTVSWYQQALGQGPQFIFQYYREEENGRGNFPPRFSGLQFPNYSSELNVNALELDDSALYLCASSRPDGLNEKLFFGSGTQLSVL.

The chain is built from TRBV2 and TRBJ1-4; 8 bases are shared with TRBD1. CDR1 is SNHLY and CDR2 is FYNNEI in the germline V gene. After removal of 5 bases from V and 0 bases from J, the junction contained 14 bases not matched to a gene. The CDR3 loop spans 19 amino acids. The CDR3 sequence is CASSPTQGGPSATNEKLFF. The CDR3 region has the DNA TGTGCCAGCAGTCCGACACAGGGGGGGCCATCCGCAACTAATGAAAAACTGTTTTTT.

V is TRBV5-1 and J is TRBJ2-7; 7 bases are shared with TRBD1. Trimming at V came to 5 bases and at J to 3 bases, leaving 2 bases not matched to a gene. Germline CDR1 and CDR2: SGHRS and YFSETQ. This CDR3 contains 12 residues. In nucleotides, the CDR3 is TGCGCCAGCAGTCGGGACAGCTACGAGCAGTACTTC. Its protein is CASSRDSYEQYF.

The chain employs TRBV25-1 and TRBJ1-6; 11 nucleotides line up with TRBD1. Germline CDR1 and CDR2: MGHDK and SYGVNS. This CDR3 contains 15 residues. V lost 3 bases and J lost 8; bases outside the gene matches: 3. In nucleotides, the CDR3 is TGTGCCAGCAGTGAGGGGACAGGGGGTTATTCACCCCTCCACTTT. It encodes CASSEGTGGYSPLHF.

The DNA for the CDR3 is TGTGCCAGCAGCCCGACAGGGGGTGGAGGAGAGACCCAGTACTTC. Translating it yields CASSPTGGGGETQYF. V gene TRBV7-9 combines with J gene TRBJ2-5; 9 bases match TRBD1. Germline V gives CDR1 SEHNR, CDR2 FQNEAQ (reference sequence). Losses at the gene ends were 5 bases for V and 4 bases for J; bases not matched to a gene: 8. CDR3 length: 15 residues.

This clone occurred a few times. This rearrangement joins TRBV6-5 to TRBJ1-2; no clear D. V lost 6 bases and J 5 bases, leaving 16 bases between the germline ends. Germline CDR1 and CDR2: MNHEY and SVGAGI. The CDR3 loop spans 14 amino acids. The CDR3 loop reads CASRRAQESYGYTF. The CDR3 nucleotides read TGTGCCAGCAGGCGGGCCCAGGAGTCTTATGGCTACACCTTC.